Detailed here is one T cell receptor beta chain. The target antigen is unknown. The entry originates in a study of T cells in Graves' hyperthyroidism and ophthalmopathy. Researchers amplified the TCR beta CDR3 regions from RNA transcripts. Primed by the HTBI set, a first-round RT-PCR was run on the TCR CDR3. Each CDR3 protein is one row after TCRdb ran MiXCR on the multiplex PCR reads. Of around 600,000 distinct CDR3 sequences in the sample, about 45% were seen once. General study points: Classification by a 13 V-J model distinguished ophthalmopathy from stable hyperthyroidism. The model anticipated ophthalmopathy a median approximately 6.5 months pre-onset. Most thyroid clonotypes expanded above 0.001 were also detected in blood.

Uncontrolled infections, other autoimmune diseases, pregnancy or lactation led to exclusion of patients. Deletions cut 6 bases from V and 4 bases from J, with 16 bases between. This CDR3 has 14 residues. Germline CDR1 reads SEHNR; CDR2 reads FQNEAQ (reference sequence). The V and J genes are TRBV7-9 and TRBJ2-7; D could derive from TRBD1 or TRBD2 (6 bases each). This sequence was found in an adult man with Graves' disease, either hyperthyroidism or ophthalmopathy (not recorded which). Material: peripheral blood or thyroid tissue (not recorded which). CDR3 nucleotides: TGTGCCAGCAGTTATGACGGGGGCGCTTACGAGCAGTACTTC. Translation gives CASSYDGGAYEQYF. The entire variable domain, with the rest obtained from reference TRBV7-9 and TRBJ2-7, is as follows: DTGVSQNPRHKITKRGQNVTFRCDPISEHNRLYWYRQTLGQGPEFLTYFQNEAQLEKSRLLSDRFSAERPKGSFSTLEIQRTEQGDSAMYLCASSYDGGAYEQYFGPGTRLTVT.